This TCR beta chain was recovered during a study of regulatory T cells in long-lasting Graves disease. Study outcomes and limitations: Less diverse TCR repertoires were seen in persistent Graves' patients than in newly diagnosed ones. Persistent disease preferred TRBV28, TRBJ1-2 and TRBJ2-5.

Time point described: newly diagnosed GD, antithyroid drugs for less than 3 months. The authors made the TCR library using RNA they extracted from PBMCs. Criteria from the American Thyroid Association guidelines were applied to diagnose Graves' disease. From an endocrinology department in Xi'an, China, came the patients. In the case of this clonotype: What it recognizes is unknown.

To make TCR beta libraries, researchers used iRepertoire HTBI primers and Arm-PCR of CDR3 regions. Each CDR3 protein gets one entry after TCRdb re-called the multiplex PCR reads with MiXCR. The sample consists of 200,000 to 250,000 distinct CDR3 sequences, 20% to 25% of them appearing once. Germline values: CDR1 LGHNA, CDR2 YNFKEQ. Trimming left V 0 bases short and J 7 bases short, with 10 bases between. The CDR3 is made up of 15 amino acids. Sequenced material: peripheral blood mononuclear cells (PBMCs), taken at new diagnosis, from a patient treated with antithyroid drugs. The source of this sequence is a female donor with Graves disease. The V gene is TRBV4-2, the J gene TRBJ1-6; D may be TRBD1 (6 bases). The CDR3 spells CASSQDTGMNSPLHF. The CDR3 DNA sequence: TGTGCCAGCAGCCAAGATACAGGGATGAATTCACCCCTCCACTTT.